The rows below give T cell receptor beta chains drawn from one sample of a study of T-cell memory formation after mild COVID-19. TCRdb redid the calling of the 5' RACE reads with MiXCR, one entry per CDR3 protein. The repertoire includes over 130,000 distinct CDR3 sequences, more than 13% of them detected once, and around 27% sits in the top ten. Sequencing was performed on PBMCs or a T cell subset sorted from them (not recorded which). Source of these receptors: an adult woman who had mild COVID-19 (a few samples of this study predate the infection). Cell type and time point are not known. The CDR3 runs from the conserved cysteine through the conserved F or W. A D gene is named only where the DNA matches it firmly. Rows may omit the clone size; those that give it use once, few, many or a size class.

j_call	d_call	v_call	clone_size	cdr3_nt	cdr3_aa
TRBJ2-7	TRBD1	TRBV14	many	TGTGCCAGCAGCCAAGGTCCGGGACAGGGTCGCTACGAGCAGTACTTC	CASSQGPGQGRYEQYF
TRBJ2-2	-	TRBV9	-	TGTGCCAGCAGGGGACTGGCCCAAGGGACCGGGGAGCTGTTTTTT	CASRGLAQGTGELFF
TRBJ2-3	TRBD2	TRBV18	-	TGTGCCAGCTCACCACCCCCTAGCGGGGGCACAGATACGCAGTATTTT	CASSPPPSGGTDTQYF
TRBJ2-1	TRBD1	TRBV9	-	TGTGCCAGCAGCGTAGGGGGACAGGTCTCCTACAATGAGCAGTTCTTC	CASSVGGQVSYNEQFF
TRBJ2-5	TRBD1	TRBV23-1	few	TGCGCCAGCAGTCAATCGTACAGGGGCTTCCAAGAGACCCAGTACTTC	CASSQSYRGFQETQYF
TRBJ2-7	-	TRBV27	once	TGTGCCACCAGCGATGGGAGCTCGTTCTACGAGCAGTACTTC	CATSDGSSFYEQYF
TRBJ1-2	TRBD1	TRBV19	large	TGTGCCAGTACCTCTTACCGGGACAGAATACACTATGGCTACACCTTC	CASTSYRDRIHYGYTF
TRBJ2-2	-	TRBV24-1	-	TGTGCCACCAGTGTAGTCGGCACCGGGGAGCTGTTTTTT	CATSVVGTGELFF
TRBJ2-1	TRBD1	TRBV5-5	few	TGTGCCAGCGGCCCGGGACAGGGTAGCGATGAGCAGTTCTTC	CASGPGQGSDEQFF
TRBJ2-7	-	TRBV4-2	-	TGTGCCAGCAGCCAAGATGATCCATCAATCTCCTACGAGCAGTACTTC	CASSQDDPSISYEQYF
TRBJ1-1	TRBD1	TRBV9	-	TGTGCCAGCAGCGTAACCGGGGGACAGGGTGCACCGAACACTGAAGCTTTCTTT	CASSVTGGQGAPNTEAFF